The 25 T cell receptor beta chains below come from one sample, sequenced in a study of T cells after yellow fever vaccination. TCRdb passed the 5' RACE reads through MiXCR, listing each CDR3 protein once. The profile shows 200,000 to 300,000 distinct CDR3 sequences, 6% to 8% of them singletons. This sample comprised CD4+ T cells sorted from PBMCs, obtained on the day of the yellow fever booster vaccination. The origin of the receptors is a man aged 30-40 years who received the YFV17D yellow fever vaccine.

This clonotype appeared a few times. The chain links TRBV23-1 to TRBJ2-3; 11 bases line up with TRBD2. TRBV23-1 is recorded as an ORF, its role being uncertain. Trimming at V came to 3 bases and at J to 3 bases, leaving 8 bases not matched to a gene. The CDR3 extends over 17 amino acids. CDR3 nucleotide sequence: TGCGCCAGCAGTCACGGTCTAGCGGGAGGACTGACAGATACGCAGTATTTT. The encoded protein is CASSHGLAGGLTDTQYF.

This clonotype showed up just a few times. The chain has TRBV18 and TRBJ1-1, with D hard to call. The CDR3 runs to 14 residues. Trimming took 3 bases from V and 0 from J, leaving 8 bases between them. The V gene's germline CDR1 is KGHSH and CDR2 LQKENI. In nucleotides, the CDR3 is TGTGCCAGCTCACCGGTCAGAGTGAACACTGAAGCTTTCTTT. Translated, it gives CASSPVRVNTEAFF.

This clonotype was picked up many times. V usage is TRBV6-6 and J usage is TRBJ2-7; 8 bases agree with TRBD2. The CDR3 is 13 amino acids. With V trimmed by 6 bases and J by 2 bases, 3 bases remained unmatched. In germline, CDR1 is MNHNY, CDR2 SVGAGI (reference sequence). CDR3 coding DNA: TGTGCCAGCAGGACTAGCGCAGCCTACGAGCAGTACTTC. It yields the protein CASRTSAAYEQYF.

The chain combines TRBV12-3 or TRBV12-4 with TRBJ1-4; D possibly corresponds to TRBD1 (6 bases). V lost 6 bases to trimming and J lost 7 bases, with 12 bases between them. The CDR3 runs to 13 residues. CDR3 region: CASRGHDGEKLFF. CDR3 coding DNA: TGTGCCAGCAGGGGACATGATGGTGAAAAACTGTTTTTT.

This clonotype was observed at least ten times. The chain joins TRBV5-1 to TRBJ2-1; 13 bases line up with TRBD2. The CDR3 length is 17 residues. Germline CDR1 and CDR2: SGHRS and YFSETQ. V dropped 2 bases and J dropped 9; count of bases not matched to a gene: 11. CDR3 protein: CASSFSAGLAGEGEQFF. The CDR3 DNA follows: TGCGCCAGCAGCTTTAGCGCAGGACTAGCGGGAGAGGGTGAGCAGTTCTTC.

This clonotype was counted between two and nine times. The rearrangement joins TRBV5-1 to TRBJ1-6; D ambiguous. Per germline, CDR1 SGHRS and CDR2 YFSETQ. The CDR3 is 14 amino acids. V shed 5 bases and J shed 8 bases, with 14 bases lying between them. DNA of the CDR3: TGCGCCAGCAGTTCCGACGGCCGCGATTCACCCCTCCACTTT. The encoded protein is CASSSDGRDSPLHF.

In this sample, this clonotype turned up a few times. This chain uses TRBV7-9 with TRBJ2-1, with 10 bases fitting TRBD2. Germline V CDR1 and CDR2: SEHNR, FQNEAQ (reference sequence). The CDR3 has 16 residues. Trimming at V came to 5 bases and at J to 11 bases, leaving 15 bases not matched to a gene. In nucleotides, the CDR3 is TGTGCCAGCAGCCAACTAGGGTATCTAGCGGGGGTCAAGCAGTTCTTC. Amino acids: CASSQLGYLAGVKQFF.

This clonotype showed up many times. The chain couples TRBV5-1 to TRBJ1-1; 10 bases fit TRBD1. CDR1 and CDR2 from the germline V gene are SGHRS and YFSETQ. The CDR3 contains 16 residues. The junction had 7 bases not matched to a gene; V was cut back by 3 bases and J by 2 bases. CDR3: CASSSGTGVPNTEAFF. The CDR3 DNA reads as TGCGCCAGCAGCTCCGGGACAGGGGTTCCCAACACTGAAGCTTTCTTT.

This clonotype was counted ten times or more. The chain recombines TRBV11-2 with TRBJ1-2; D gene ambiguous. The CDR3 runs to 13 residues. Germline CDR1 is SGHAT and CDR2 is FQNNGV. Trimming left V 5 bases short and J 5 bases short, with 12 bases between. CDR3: CASSTTGRYGYTF. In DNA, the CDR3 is TGTGCCAGCAGCACCACGGGGAGATATGGCTACACCTTC.

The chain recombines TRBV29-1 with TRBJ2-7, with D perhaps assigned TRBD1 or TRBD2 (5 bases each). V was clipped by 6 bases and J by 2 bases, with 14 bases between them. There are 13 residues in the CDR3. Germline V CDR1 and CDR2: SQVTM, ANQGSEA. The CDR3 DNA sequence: TGCAGCGTGGCCCGGGACCTAGCCTACGAGCAGTACTTC. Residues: CSVARDLAYEQYF.

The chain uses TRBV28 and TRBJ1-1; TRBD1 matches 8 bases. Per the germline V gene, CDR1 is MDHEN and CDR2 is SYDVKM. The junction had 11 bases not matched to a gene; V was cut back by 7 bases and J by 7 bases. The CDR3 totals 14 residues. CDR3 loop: CASNYQQGVIEAFF. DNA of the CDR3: TGTGCCAGCAACTACCAACAGGGGGTAATTGAAGCTTTCTTT.

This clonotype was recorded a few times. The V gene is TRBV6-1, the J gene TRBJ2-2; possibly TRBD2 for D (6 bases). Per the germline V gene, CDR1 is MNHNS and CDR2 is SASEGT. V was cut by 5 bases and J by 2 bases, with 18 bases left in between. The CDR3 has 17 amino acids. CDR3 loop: CASSRDLARLNTGELFF. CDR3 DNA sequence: TGTGCCAGCAGTAGGGACCTAGCGAGGCTAAACACCGGGGAGCTGTTTTTT.

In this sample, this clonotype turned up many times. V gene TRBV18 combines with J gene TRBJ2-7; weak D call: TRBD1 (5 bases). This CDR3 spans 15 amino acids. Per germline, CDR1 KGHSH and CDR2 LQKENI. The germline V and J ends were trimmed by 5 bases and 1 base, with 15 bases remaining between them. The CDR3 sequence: CASSVSGQGSYEQYF. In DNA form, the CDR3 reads TGTGCCAGCTCAGTATCCGGGCAGGGTTCCTACGAGCAGTACTTC.

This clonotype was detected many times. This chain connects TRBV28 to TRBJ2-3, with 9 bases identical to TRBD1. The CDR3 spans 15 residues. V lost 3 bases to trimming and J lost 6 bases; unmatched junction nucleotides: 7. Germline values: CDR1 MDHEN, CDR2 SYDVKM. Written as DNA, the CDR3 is TGTGCCAGCAGTTTCGGGAGCGGGACAGGGGATACGCAGTATTTT. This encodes CASSFGSGTGDTQYF.

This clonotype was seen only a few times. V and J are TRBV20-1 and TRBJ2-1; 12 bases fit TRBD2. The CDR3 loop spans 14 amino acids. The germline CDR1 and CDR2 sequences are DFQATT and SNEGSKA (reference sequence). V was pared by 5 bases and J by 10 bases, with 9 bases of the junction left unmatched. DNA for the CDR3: TGCAGTGCTCCACTAGCGGGAGGTGTTGGGGAGCAGTTCTTC. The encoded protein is CSAPLAGGVGEQFF.

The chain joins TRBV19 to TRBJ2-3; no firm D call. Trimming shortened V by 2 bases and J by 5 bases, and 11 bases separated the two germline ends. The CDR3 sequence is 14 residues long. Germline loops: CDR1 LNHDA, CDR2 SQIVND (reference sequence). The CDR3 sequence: CASSITTGGDTQYF. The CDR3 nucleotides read TGTGCCAGTAGTATAACCACCGGCGGAGATACGCAGTATTTT.

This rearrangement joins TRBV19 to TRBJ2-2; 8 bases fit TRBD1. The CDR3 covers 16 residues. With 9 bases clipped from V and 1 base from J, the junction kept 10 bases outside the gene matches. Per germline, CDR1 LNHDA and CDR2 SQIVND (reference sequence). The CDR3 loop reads CASIPEGTGNTGELFF. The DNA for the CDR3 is TGTGCCAGCATCCCTGAGGGGACAGGGAACACCGGGGAGCTGTTTTTT.

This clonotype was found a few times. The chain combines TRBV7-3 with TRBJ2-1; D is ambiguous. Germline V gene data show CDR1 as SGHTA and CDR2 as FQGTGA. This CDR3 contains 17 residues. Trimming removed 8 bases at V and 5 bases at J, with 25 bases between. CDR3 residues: CASLVFLGACRDNEQFF. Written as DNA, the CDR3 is TGTGCCAGCCTGGTTTTTTTGGGCGCCTGCCGGGACAATGAGCAGTTCTTC.

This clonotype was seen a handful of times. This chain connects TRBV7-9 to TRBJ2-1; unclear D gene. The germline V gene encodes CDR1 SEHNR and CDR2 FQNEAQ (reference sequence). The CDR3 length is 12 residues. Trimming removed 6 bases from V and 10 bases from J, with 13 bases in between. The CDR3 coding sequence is TGTGCCAGCAGTGATTCCGACCTGGAGCAGTTCTTC. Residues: CASSDSDLEQFF.

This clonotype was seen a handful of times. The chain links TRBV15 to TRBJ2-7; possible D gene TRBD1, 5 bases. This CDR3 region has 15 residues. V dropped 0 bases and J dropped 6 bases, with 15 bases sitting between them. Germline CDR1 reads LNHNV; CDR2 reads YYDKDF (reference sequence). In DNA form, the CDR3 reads TGTGCCACCAGCAGAGATACGGCCAGGGCTTTCGAGCAGTACTTC. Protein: CATSRDTARAFEQYF.

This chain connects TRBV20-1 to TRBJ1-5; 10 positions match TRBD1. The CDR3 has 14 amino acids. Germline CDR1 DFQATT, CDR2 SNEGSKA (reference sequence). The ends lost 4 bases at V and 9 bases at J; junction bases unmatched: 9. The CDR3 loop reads CSAILGTGVRPQHF. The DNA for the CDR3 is TGCAGTGCTATCCTCGGGACAGGGGTTCGGCCCCAGCATTTT.

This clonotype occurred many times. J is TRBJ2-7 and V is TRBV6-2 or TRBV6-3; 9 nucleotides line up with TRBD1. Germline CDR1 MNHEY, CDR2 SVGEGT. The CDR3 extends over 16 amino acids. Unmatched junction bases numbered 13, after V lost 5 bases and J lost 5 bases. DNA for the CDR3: TGTGCCAGCAGTGATTCGGGGACAGGGCTTAGCGACGAGCAGTACTTC. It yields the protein CASSDSGTGLSDEQYF.

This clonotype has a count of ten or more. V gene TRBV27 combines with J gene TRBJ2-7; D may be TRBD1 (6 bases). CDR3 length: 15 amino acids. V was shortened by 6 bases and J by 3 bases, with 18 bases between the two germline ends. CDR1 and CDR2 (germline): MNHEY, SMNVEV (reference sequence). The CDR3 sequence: CASRLEQGARYEQYF. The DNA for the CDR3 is TGTGCCAGCAGGCTCGAACAGGGAGCTCGCTACGAGCAGTACTTC.

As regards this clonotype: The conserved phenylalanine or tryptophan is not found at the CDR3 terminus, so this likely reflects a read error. CDR3 DNA sequence: TGCGCCAGCAGCTTCATGCGGGAGAAAGATGAGCAGTTCCTC. Translated: CASSFMREKDEQFL. The chain links TRBV5-1 to TRBJ2-1, with 7 positions matching TRBD2. The CDR3 extends over 14 amino acids. The trim removed 2 bases at V and 8 bases at J, leaving 7 bases unmatched. Germline loops: CDR1 SGHRS, CDR2 YFSETQ.

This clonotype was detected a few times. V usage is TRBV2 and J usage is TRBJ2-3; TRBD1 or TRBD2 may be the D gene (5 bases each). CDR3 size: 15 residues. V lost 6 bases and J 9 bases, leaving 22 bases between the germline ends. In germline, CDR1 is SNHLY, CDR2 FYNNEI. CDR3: CASRGVPEGSGTQYF. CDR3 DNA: TGTGCCAGCAGAGGCGTGCCCGAGGGGTCCGGGACGCAGTATTTT.